These 20 T cell receptor beta chains share one sample of origin, sequenced in a study of T cells in localized non-small cell lung cancer. Profiling relied on immunoSEQ multiplex PCR, and the TCRdb table lists in-frame clones only, not all of them. The table has roughly 58,000 clones, about four fifths seen once; the top ten hold 4.7%. The sequencing here drew on PBMCs, taken before any cancer treatment. The receptors here all came from a man between 40 and 69 years old with stage II lung adenocarcinoma.

The chain combines TRBV9 with TRBJ2-3; D gene uncertain. The CDR3 has 11 residues. Trimming cost V 7 bases and J 4 bases, with 7 bases left between them. Germline-derived CDR1 and CDR2 are SGDLS and YYNGEE. The CDR3 coding sequence is TGTGCCAGCGCTGAGGCAGATACGCAGTATTTT. It yields the protein CASAEADTQYF.

The genes are TRBV30 and TRBJ1-5; tentatively, D is TRBD1 (5 bases). The CDR3 totals 14 residues. From germline, CDR1 is GTSNPN and CDR2 SVGIG (reference sequence). V lost 4 bases to trimming and J lost 2 bases, with 12 bases between them. The CDR3 DNA reads as TGTGCCTGGAAATCAGGGAGCGGCAATCAGCCCCAGCATTTT. The encoded protein is CAWKSGSGNQPQHF.

The genes are TRBV5-4 and TRBJ1-3; D is ambiguous. Germline CDR1 is SGHNT and CDR2 is YYREEE (reference sequence). The CDR3 contains 15 residues. V lost 0 bases and J 0 bases, leaving 7 bases between the germline ends. CDR3 coding DNA: TGTGCCAGCAGCTTGGGGCAGCCCTCTGGAAACACCATATATTTT. Encoded protein: CASSLGQPSGNTIYF.

This clone was counted a few times. The chain combines TRBV7-9 with TRBJ2-3; the match to TRBD2 covers 16 bases. V trimming: 4 bases; J trimming: 7 bases; junction bases outside the gene matches: 8. The length of the CDR3 is 17 residues. CDR1 and CDR2 from the germline V gene are SEHNR and FQNEAQ (reference sequence). CDR3 region: CASSSGTSGREGNTQYF. The CDR3 coding sequence is TGTGCCAGCAGCTCCGGGACTAGCGGGAGGGAAGGAAATACGCAGTATTTT.

The chain joins TRBV7-3 to TRBJ1-3; the D is unclear. CDR3 length: 13 amino acids. V was shortened by 5 bases and J by 2 bases, with 7 bases between the two germline ends. The V gene's germline CDR1 is SGHTA and CDR2 FQGTGA. The CDR3 reads CASSPGTGNTIYF. The CDR3 region has the DNA TGTGCCAGCAGCCCCGGGACTGGAAACACCATATATTTT.

The chain carries TRBV7-3 and TRBJ2-3; tentative D call: TRBD1 (5 bases). CDR3 length: 13 amino acids. Germline V gives CDR1 SGHTA, CDR2 FQGTGA. V was clipped by 5 bases and J by 9 bases, with 15 bases between them. CDR3: CASSDSTTGTQYF. CDR3 sequence (DNA): TGTGCCAGCAGCGACAGCACCACAGGAACGCAGTATTTT. Variable domain in full (rest from reference TRBV7-3 and TRBJ2-3): GAGVSQTPSNKVTEKGKYVELRCDPISGHTALYWYRQSLGQGPEFLIYFQGTGAADDSGLPNDRFFAVRPEGSVSTLKIQRTERGDSAVYLCASSDSTTGTQYFGPGTRLTVL.

The chain couples TRBV5-4 to TRBJ2-7; D perhaps matches TRBD2 (6 bases). The CDR3 totals 13 residues. The germline gives CDR1 SGHNT, CDR2 YYREEE (reference sequence). V lost 6 bases to trimming and J lost 3 bases, with 13 bases between them. CDR3 region: CASTGTGDYEQYF. The CDR3 DNA reads as TGTGCCAGCACGGGAACGGGAGACTACGAGCAGTACTTC.

The V gene is TRBV30, the J gene TRBJ2-4, with 8 nucleotides matching TRBD2. Germline V gene lookup returns CDR1 GTSNPN and CDR2 SVGIG (reference sequence). V shed 0 bases and J 4 bases; nucleotides not matched to a gene: 14. This CDR3 spans 18 amino acids. CDR3 DNA sequence: TGTGCCTGGAGTGTAAGGTTGGGGCCTAGCGGGCTTAAAAACATTCAGTACTTC. Translation: CAWSVRLGPSGLKNIQYF. Complete variable domain (other parts from reference TRBV30 and TRBJ2-4): SQTIHQWPATLVQPVGSPLSLECTVEGTSNPNLYWYRQAAGRGLQLLFYSVGIGQISSEVPQNLSASRPQDRQFILSSKKLLLSDSGFYLCAWSVRLGPSGLKNIQYFGAGTRLSVL.

The chain joins TRBV7-9 to TRBJ1-2; 8 bases align to TRBD1. V trimming: 5 bases; J trimming: 4 bases; junction bases outside the gene matches: 6. This CDR3 has 14 amino acids. Germline CDR1 and CDR2: SEHNR and FQNEAQ (reference sequence). CDR3: CASSPPGQAYGYTF. The CDR3 nucleotides read TGTGCCAGCAGCCCTCCGGGACAGGCCTATGGCTACACCTTC.

The genes are TRBV7-2 and TRBJ2-7; 10 bases are a match to TRBD2. With 5 bases clipped from V and 4 bases from J, the junction kept 5 bases outside the gene matches. The CDR3 extends over 14 amino acids. The germline CDR1 and CDR2 sequences are SGHTA and FQGNSA. The CDR3 DNA sequence: TGTGCCAGCAGCCCCAGGACTAGCGGATACGAGCAGTACTTC. This codes for CASSPRTSGYEQYF.

This chain links TRBV19 with TRBJ2-1, with D possibly TRBD2 on 5 matching bases. Looked up from germline, CDR1 is LNHDA and CDR2 is SQIVND (reference sequence). The CDR3 covers 14 residues. V was clipped by 3 bases and J by 0 bases, with 6 bases between them. In DNA, the CDR3 is TGTGCCAGTAGTATGGGGAGCTCCTACAATGAGCAGTTCTTC. Its translation: CASSMGSSYNEQFF.

This clone is a singleton in its sample. J is TRBJ1-4 and V is TRBV6-5; D gene uncertain. The germline gives CDR1 MNHEY, CDR2 SVGAGI. Trimming left V 0 bases short and J 7 bases short, with 15 bases between. The CDR3 spans 16 residues. In DNA form, the CDR3 reads TGTGCCAGCAGTTACTCTTACCGGGCGGTCGGTGAAAAACTGTTTTTT. Protein: CASSYSYRAVGEKLFF.

The chain carries TRBV9 and TRBJ1-2, with D hard to call. CDR1 is SGDLS, CDR2 YYNGEE, per germline. The V end was cut by 0 bases, the J end by 6 bases, with 12 bases between. This CDR3 is built from 14 residues. The DNA for the CDR3 is TGTGCCAGCAGCGTAGAATACTCTGGGAATGGCTACACCTTC. This codes for CASSVEYSGNGYTF.

V is TRBV29-1 and J is TRBJ2-1; D might be TRBD2 (7 bases). Germline V gene sequence: CDR1 SQVTM, CDR2 ANQGSEA. V gave up 7 bases and J gave up 5 bases, with 24 bases separating them. The CDR3 contains 16 residues. The CDR3 sequence is CSAMSGEGVDDNEQFF. CDR3 coding DNA: TGCAGCGCTATGAGTGGGGAGGGGGTGGACGACAATGAGCAGTTCTTC.

The chain recombines TRBV21-1 with TRBJ2-2; the listed D gene, TRBD2, was not tested against the DNA. TRBV21-1 is tagged as a pseudogene. The CDR3 covers 19 residues. The DNA of the CDR3 is TGTGCCAGCAGCAGTTCTAGCGGGGATATAGGGTGGAGTACCGGGGAGCTGTTTTTT. Amino acid sequence: CASSSSSGDIGWSTGELFF.

V gene TRBV5-4 combines with J gene TRBJ2-7; TRBD2 agrees at 7 bases. This CDR3 is built from 15 residues. Germline CDR1 and CDR2: SGHNT and YYREEE (reference sequence). Trimming took 5 bases from V and 3 from J; bases not matched to a gene: 11. As DNA, the CDR3 is TGTGCCAGCAGATCTGATGCGGGAGATAGCTACGAGCAGTACTTC. Amino acids: CASRSDAGDSYEQYF.

V usage is TRBV9 and J usage is TRBJ1-1; D unclear. Trimming left V 7 bases short and J 4 bases short, with 14 bases between. Germline-derived CDR1 and CDR2 are SGDLS and YYNGEE. The CDR3 extends over 13 amino acids. The chain's CDR3 is CASGVTSITEAFF. The CDR3 DNA is TGTGCCAGCGGGGTGACTTCGATCACTGAAGCTTTCTTT.

The sample holds one count of this clone. CDR3 residues: CASSPKNGPTNEKLFF. CDR3 coding DNA: TGTGCCAGCTCACCTAAGAACGGCCCTACTAATGAAAAACTGTTTTTT. The chain employs TRBV18 and TRBJ1-4; D remains ambiguous. Germline V gene lookup returns CDR1 KGHSH and CDR2 LQKENI. Trimming left V 3 bases short and J 2 bases short, with 13 bases between. This CDR3 comprises 16 residues. Full variable domain (remainder filled in from reference TRBV18 and TRBJ1-4): NAGVMQNPRHLVRRRGQEARLRCSPMKGHSHVYWYRQLPEEGLKFMVYLQKENIIDESGMPKERFSAEFPKEGPSILRIQQVVRGDSAAYFCASSPKNGPTNEKLFFGSGTQLSVL.

CDR3 sequence (DNA): TGTGCCAGCAGTTTAAAACGGAGCTATGGCTACACCTTC. Translated: CASSLKRSYGYTF. The chain joins TRBV27 to TRBJ1-2; the D is unclear. Trimming cost V 2 bases and J 4 bases, with 8 bases left between them. CDR1 is MNHEY, CDR2 SMNVEV, per germline (reference sequence). The CDR3 contains 13 residues.

The J gene is TRBJ2-7, the V gene TRBV13; 7 bases are shared with TRBD2. Germline V lookup: CDR1 PRHDT, CDR2 FYEKMQ (reference sequence). The CDR3 consists of 17 residues. Losses at the gene ends were 0 bases for V and 0 bases for J; bases not matched to a gene: 8. CDR3 amino acids: CASSLGNSGRSSYEQYF. The CDR3 nucleotides are TGTGCCAGCAGCTTAGGGAATTCCGGGAGGAGCTCCTACGAGCAGTACTTC.